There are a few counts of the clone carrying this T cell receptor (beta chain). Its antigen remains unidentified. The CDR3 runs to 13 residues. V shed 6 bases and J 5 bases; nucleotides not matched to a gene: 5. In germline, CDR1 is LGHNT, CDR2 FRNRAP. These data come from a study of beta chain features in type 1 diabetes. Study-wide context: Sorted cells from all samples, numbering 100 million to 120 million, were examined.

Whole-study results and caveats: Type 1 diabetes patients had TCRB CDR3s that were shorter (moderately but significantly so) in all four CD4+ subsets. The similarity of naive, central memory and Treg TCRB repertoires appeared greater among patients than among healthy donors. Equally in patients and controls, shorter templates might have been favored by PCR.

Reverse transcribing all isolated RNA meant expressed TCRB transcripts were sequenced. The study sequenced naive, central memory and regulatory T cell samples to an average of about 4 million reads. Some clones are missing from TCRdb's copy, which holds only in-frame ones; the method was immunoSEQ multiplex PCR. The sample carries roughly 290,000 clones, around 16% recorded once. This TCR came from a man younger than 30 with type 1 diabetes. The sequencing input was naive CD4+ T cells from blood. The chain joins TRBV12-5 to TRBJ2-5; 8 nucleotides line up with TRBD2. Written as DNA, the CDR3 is TGTGCTAGTGGCAAGGGCGGGAGGGAGACCCAGTACTTC. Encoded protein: CASGKGGRETQYF. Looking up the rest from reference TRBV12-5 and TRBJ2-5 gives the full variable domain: DARVTQTPRHKVTEMGQEVTMRCQPILGHNTVFWYRQTMMQGLELLAYFRNRAPLDDSGMPKDRFSAEMPDATLATLKIQPSEPRDSAVYFCASGKGGRETQYFGPGTRLLVL.